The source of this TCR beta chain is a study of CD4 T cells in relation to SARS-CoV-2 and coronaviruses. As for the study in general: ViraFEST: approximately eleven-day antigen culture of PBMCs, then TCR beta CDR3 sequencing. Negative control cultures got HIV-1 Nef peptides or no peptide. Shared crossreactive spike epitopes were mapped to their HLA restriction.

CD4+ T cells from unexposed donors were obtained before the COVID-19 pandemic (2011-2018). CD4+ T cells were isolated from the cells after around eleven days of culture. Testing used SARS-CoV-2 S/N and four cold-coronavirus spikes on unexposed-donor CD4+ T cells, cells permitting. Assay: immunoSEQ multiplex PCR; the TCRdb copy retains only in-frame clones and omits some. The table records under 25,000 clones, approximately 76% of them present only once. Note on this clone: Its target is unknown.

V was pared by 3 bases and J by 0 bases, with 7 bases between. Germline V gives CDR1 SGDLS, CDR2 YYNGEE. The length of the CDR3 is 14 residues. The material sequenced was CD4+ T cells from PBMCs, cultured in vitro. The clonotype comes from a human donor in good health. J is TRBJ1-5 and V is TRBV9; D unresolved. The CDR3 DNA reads TGTGCCAGCAGCGATGACCCTAGCAATCAGCCCCAGCATTTT. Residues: CASSDDPSNQPQHF.